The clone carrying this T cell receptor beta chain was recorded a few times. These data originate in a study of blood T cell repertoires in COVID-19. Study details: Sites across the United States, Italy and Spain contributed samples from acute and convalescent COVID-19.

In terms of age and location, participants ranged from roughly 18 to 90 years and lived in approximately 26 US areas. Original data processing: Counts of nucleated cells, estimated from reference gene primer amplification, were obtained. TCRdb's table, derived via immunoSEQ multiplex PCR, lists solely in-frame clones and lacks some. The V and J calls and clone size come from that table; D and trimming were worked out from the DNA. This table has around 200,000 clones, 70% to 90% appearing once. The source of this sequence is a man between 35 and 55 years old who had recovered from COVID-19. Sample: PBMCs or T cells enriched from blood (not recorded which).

The CDR3, as DNA: TGTGCCAGCAGCTTGCCCGGGAGCCCAGCCAAAAACATTCAGTACTTC. This translates into CASSLPGSPAKNIQYF. The chain uses TRBV5-6 and TRBJ2-4, with D possibly TRBD2 on 6 matching bases. Germline CDR1 is SGHDT and CDR2 is YYEEEE. The germline V and J ends were trimmed by 1 base and 0 bases, with 11 bases remaining between them. This CDR3 is built from 16 residues.